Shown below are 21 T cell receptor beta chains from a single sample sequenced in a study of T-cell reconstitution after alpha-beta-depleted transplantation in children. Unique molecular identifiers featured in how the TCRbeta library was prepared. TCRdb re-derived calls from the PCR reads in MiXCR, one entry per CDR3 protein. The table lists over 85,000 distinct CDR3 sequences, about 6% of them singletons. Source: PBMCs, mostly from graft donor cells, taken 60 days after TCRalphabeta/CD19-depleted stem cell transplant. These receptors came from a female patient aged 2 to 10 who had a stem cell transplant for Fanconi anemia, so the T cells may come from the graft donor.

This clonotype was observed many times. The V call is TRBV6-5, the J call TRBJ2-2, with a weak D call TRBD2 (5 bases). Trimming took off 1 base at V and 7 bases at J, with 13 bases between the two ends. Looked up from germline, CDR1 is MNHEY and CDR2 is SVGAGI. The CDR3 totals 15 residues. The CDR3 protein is CASSYWGAPGGELFF. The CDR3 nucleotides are TGTGCCAGCAGTTACTGGGGAGCGCCCGGCGGGGAGCTGTTTTTT.

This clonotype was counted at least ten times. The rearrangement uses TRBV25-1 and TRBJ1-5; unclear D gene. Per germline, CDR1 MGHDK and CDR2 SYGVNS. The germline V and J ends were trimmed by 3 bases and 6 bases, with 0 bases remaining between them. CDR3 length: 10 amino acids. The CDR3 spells CASSDQPQHF. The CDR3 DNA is TGTGCCAGCAGTGATCAGCCCCAGCATTTT.

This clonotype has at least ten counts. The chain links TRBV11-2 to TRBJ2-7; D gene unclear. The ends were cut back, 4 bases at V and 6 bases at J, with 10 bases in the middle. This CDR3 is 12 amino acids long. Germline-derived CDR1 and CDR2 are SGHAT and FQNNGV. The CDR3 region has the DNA TGTGCCAGCAGCTCCCGCCTCAGCGAGCAGTACTTC. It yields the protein CASSSRLSEQYF.

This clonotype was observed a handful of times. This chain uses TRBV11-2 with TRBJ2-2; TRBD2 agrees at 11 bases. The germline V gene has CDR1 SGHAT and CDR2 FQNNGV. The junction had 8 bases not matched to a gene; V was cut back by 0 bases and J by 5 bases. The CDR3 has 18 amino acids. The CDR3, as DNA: TGTGCCAGCAGCTTAGAGTATCTAGCGGGGGGCTGGACCGGGGAGCTGTTTTTT. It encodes CASSLEYLAGGWTGELFF.

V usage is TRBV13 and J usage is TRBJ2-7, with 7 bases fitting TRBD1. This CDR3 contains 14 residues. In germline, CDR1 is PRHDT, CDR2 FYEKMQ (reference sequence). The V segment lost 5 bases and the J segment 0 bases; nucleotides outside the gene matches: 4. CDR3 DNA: TGTGCCAGCAGCCCCGACAGGGACTCCTACGAGCAGTACTTC. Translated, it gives CASSPDRDSYEQYF.

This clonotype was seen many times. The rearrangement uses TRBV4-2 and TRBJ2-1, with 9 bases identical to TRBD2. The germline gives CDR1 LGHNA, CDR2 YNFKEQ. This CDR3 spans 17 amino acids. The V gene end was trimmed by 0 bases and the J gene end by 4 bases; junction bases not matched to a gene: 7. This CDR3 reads CASSQELRGGDYNEQFF. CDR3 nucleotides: TGTGCCAGCAGCCAAGAATTGCGGGGGGGAGATTACAATGAGCAGTTCTTC.

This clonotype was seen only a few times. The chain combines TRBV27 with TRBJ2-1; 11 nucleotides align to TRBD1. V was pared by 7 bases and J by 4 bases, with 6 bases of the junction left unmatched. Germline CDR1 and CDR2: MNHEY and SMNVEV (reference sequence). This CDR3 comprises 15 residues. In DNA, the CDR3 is TGTGCCAGCAACTTAGGGACAGGGGGTTACAATGAGCAGTTCTTC. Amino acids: CASNLGTGGYNEQFF.

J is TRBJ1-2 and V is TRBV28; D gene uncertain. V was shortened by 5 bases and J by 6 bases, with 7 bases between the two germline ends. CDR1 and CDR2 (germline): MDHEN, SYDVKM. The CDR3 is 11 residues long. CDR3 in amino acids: CASSAADGYTF. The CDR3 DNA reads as TGTGCCAGCAGTGCAGCCGATGGCTACACCTTC.

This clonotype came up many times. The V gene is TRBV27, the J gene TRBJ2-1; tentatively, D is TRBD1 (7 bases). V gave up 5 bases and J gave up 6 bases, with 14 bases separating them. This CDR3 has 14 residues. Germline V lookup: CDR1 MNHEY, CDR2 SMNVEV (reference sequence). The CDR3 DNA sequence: TGTGCCAGCAGTCGACAGGGAGGAGGCAATGAGCAGTTCTTC. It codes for CASSRQGGGNEQFF.

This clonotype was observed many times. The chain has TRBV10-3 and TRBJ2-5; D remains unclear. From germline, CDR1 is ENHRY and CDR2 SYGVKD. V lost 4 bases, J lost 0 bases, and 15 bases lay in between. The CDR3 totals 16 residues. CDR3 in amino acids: CAISARGPQYQETQYF. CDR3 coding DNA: TGTGCCATCAGTGCCCGTGGACCCCAGTACCAAGAGACCCAGTACTTC.

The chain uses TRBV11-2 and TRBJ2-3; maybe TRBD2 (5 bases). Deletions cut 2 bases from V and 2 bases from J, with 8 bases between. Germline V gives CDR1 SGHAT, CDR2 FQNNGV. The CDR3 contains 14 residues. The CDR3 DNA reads TGTGCCAGCAGCTTACCTAGCATCACAGATACGCAGTATTTT. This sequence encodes CASSLPSITDTQYF.

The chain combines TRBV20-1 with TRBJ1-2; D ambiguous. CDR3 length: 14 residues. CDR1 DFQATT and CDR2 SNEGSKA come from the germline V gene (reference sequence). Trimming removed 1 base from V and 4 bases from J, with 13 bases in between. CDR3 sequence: CSARAMKGSYGYTF. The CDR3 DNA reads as TGCAGTGCTAGAGCGATGAAGGGTAGCTATGGCTACACCTTC.

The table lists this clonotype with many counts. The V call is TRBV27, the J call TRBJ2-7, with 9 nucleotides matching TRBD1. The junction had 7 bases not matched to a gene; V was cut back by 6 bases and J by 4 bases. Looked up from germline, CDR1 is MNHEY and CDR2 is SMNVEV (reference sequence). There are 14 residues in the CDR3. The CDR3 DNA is TGTGCCAGCAGGAGGACAGGGGTTGGGTACGAGCAGTACTTC. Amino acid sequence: CASRRTGVGYEQYF.

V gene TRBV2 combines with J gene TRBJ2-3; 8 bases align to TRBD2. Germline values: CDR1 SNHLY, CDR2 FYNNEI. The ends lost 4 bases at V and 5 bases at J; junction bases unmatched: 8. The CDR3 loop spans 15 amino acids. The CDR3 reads CASSGGAGDLDTQYF. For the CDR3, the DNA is TGTGCCAGCAGTGGCGGAGCGGGGGACTTAGATACGCAGTATTTT.

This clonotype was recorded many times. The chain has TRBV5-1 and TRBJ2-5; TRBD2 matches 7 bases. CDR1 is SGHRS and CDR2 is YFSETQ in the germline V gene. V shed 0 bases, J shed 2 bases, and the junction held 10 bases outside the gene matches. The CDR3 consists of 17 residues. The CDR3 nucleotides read TGCGCCAGCAGCTTGGCCGGGTTAGCGGGCATGCAAGAGACCCAGTACTTC. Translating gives CASSLAGLAGMQETQYF.

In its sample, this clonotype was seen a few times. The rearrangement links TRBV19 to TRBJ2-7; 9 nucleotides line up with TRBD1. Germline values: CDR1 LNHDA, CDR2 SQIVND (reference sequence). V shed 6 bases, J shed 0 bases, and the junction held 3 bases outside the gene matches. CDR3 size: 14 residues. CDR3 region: CASRRDRASYEQYF. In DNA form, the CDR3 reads TGTGCCAGTAGACGGGACAGGGCCTCCTACGAGCAGTACTTC.

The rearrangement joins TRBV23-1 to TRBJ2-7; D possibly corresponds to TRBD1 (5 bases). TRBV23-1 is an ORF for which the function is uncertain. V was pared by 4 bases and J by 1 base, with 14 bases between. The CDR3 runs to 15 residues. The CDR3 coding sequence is TGCGCCAGCAGTCTGGTCAGGGAAGATTCCTACGAGCAGTACTTC. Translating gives CASSLVREDSYEQYF.

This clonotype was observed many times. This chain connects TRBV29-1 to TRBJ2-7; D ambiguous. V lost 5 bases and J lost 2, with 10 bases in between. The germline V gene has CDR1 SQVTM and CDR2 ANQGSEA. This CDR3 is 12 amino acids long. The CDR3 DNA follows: TGCAGCGTTTCGCCCGGGCCCTACGAGCAGTACTTC. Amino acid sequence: CSVSPGPYEQYF.

The CDR3 region is CASSLSLGTLTNYGYTF. The CDR3 DNA reads TGCGCCAGCAGCCTTTCCCTCGGGACACTAACTAACTATGGCTACACCTTC. V usage is TRBV5-1 and J usage is TRBJ1-2; possibly TRBD1 for D (6 bases). Trimming left V 4 bases short and J 0 bases short, with 19 bases between. Germline V gene sequence: CDR1 SGHRS, CDR2 YFSETQ. This CDR3 has 17 residues.

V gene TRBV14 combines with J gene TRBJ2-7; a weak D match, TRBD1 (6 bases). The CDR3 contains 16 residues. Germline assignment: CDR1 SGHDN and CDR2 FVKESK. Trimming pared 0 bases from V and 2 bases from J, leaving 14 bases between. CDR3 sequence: CASSQDFPGVTYEQYF. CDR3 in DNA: TGTGCCAGCAGCCAAGATTTCCCAGGGGTTACCTACGAGCAGTACTTC. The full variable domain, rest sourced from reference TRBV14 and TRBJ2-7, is EAGVTQFPSHSVIEKGQTVTLRCDPISGHDNLYWYRRVMGKEIKFLLHFVKESKQDESGMPNNRFLAERTGGTYSTLKVQPAELEDSGVYFCASSQDFPGVTYEQYFGPGTRLTVT.

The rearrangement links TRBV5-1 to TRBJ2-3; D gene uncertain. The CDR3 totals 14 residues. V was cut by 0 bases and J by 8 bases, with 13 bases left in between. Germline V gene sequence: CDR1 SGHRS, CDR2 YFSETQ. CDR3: CASSLGLPDGTQYF. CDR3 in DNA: TGCGCCAGCAGCTTGGGCCTTCCTGACGGTACGCAGTATTTT.